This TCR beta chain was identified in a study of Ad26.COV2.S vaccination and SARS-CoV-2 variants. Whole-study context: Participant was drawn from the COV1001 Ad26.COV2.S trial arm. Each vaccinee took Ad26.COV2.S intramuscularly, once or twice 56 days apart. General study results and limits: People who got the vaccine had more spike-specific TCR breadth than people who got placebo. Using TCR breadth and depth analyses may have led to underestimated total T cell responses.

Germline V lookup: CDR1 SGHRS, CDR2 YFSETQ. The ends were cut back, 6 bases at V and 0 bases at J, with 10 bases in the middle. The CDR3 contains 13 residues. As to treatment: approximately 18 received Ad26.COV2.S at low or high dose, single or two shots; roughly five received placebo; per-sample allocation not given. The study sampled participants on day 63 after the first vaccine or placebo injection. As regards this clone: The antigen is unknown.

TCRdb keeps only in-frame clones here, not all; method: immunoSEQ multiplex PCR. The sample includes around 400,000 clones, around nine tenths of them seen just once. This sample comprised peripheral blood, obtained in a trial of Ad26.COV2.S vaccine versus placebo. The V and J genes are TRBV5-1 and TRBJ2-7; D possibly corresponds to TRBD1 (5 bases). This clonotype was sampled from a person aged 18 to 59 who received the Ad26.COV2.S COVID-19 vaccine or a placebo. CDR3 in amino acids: CASMPQGSYEQYF. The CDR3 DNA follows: TGCGCCAGCATGCCCCAGGGCTCCTACGAGCAGTACTTC.